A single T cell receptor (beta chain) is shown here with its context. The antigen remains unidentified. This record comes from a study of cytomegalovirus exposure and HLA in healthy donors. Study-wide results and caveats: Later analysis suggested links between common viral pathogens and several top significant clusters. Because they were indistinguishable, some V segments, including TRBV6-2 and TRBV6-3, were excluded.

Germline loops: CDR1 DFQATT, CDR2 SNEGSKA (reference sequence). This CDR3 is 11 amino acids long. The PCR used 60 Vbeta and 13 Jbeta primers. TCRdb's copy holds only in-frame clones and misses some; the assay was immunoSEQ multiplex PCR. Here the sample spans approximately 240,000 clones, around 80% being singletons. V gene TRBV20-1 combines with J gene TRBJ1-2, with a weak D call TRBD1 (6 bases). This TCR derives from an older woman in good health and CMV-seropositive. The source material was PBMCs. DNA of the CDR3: TGCAGGGGCGGGGGCGTAGGTGGCTACACCTTC. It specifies CRGGGVGGYTF.